One sample yielded the 14 T cell receptor beta chains listed below, sequenced in a study of shared clonotypes between healthy human individuals. The method was immunoSEQ multiplex PCR; TCRdb's version includes in-frame clones alone and lacks a portion of them. The sample comprises 500,000 to 550,000 clones, 90% to 96% of which are singletons, and about 0.06% rests with the top ten. The sample consisted of naive CD4+ T cells sorted from blood. The subset: CD45RA+ positively selected. The receptors were sampled from a young woman in good health.

The genes are TRBV4-2 and TRBJ1-2; D gene unclear. The CDR3 extends over 15 amino acids. Trimming took 0 bases from V and 4 from J, leaving 12 bases between them. The V gene's germline CDR1 is LGHNA and CDR2 YNFKEQ. The DNA for the CDR3 is TGTGCCAGCAGCCAAGAAGGTAACACCGGCTATGGCTACACCTTC. It specifies CASSQEGNTGYGYTF.

The chain uses TRBV5-4 and TRBJ1-2, with D unclear. In germline, CDR1 is SGHNT, CDR2 YYREEE (reference sequence). V lost 0 bases, J lost 6 bases, and 12 bases lay in between. The CDR3 runs 14 residues. As DNA, the CDR3 is TGTGCCAGCAGCTTGGAAGGCCGAGTGGATGGCTACACCTTC. It yields the protein CASSLEGRVDGYTF.

CDR3 in DNA: TGTGCCAGCAGTTTACCGAACAACCCGGCTTTCTTT. Amino acid sequence: CASSLPNNPAFF. The chain recombines TRBV28 with TRBJ1-1; D unresolved. V shed 2 bases and J shed 11 bases, with 12 bases lying between them. CDR3 size: 12 residues. Germline V gives CDR1 MDHEN, CDR2 SYDVKM.

The chain carries TRBV5-4 and TRBJ2-5, with D perhaps TRBD1 (7 bases). Germline CDR1 reads SGHNT; CDR2 reads YYREEE (reference sequence). The CDR3 covers 14 residues. V was pared by 3 bases and J by 2 bases, with 11 bases between. CDR3 nucleotides: TGTGCCAGCAGCTCACAGGGGAGGCAAGAGACCCAGTACTTC. Translation: CASSSQGRQETQYF.

Only a few counts were recorded for this clone. This chain connects TRBV30 to TRBJ2-7; 7 nucleotides match TRBD2. This CDR3 spans 12 amino acids. V was pared by 6 bases and J by 4 bases, with 6 bases of the junction left unmatched. Germline loops: CDR1 GTSNPN, CDR2 SVGIG (reference sequence). The CDR3, as DNA: TGTGCCTGCCGAGGCGGGGGTTACGAGCAGTACTTC. Protein sequence: CACRGGGYEQYF.

The chain couples TRBV2 to TRBJ2-7; D is uncertain. Germline CDR1 reads SNHLY; CDR2 reads FYNNEI. The CDR3 length is 12 residues. V lost 3 bases and J lost 4, with 7 bases in between. This CDR3 is CASSDSRYEQYF. DNA of the CDR3: TGTGCCAGCAGTGACAGCAGATACGAGCAGTACTTC.

This chain's CDR3 is CASSQGVKLFF. Written as DNA, the CDR3 is TGCGCCAGCAGCCAAGGAGTTAAACTGTTTTTT. The chain carries TRBV4-1 and TRBJ1-4; D call uncertain. Per the germline V gene, CDR1 is MGHRA and CDR2 is YSYEKL. This CDR3 spans 11 amino acids. Deletions cut 1 base from V and 11 bases from J, with 5 bases between.

This rearrangement joins TRBV6-5 to TRBJ1-1, with TRBD1 identical over 10 bases. V was clipped by 6 bases and J by 1 base; unmatched bases: 2. Germline CDR1 is MNHEY and CDR2 is SVGAGI. The CDR3 has 14 residues. The CDR3 here is CASRRDRGNTEAFF. CDR3 DNA: TGTGCCAGCAGAAGGGACAGGGGGAACACTGAAGCTTTCTTT.

The CDR3 reads CASSGTENTGELFF. In DNA, the CDR3 is TGTGCCAGCTCCGGGACAGAGAACACCGGGGAGCTGTTTTTT. The V call is TRBV7-2, the J call TRBJ2-2; 7 bases are shared with TRBD1. CDR1 is SGHTA and CDR2 is FQGNSA in the germline V gene. V shed 8 bases, J shed 1 base, and the junction held 4 bases outside the gene matches. CDR3 length: 14 residues.

The chain joins TRBV28 to TRBJ1-2; tentative D call: TRBD1 (5 bases). Germline values: CDR1 MDHEN, CDR2 SYDVKM. CDR3 length: 15 residues. Trimming stripped 8 bases from V and 5 bases from J, with 21 bases between. In DNA form, the CDR3 reads TGTGCCAGCTTCGACGGGGGAGCAGGGAGTTATGGCTACACCTTC. This translates into CASFDGGAGSYGYTF.

This chain links TRBV27 with TRBJ2-2; D not resolved. V was cut by 4 bases and J by 6 bases, with 12 bases left in between. The CDR3 has 14 residues. Per germline, CDR1 MNHEY and CDR2 SMNVEV (reference sequence). The chain's CDR3 is CASSSSFMSGELFF. DNA of the CDR3: TGTGCCAGCAGTTCCTCTTTCATGTCCGGGGAGCTGTTTTTT.

V gene TRBV30 combines with J gene TRBJ2-3; D is perhaps TRBD2 (6 bases). Germline values: CDR1 GTSNPN, CDR2 SVGIG (reference sequence). This CDR3 is 14 amino acids long. Trimming took off 1 base at V and 4 bases at J, with 12 bases between the two ends. CDR3 nucleotides: TGTGCCTGGAGTGCGGCTAGCGCCGCAGATACGCAGTATTTT. Protein product: CAWSAASAADTQYF.

V and J are TRBV5-4 and TRBJ2-1; the D gene is possibly TRBD1 (5 bases). The CDR3 is made up of 15 amino acids. Deletions cut 4 bases from V and 0 bases from J, with 11 bases between. Germline values: CDR1 SGHNT, CDR2 YYREEE (reference sequence). The CDR3 sequence: CASSLDSPSYNEQFF. CDR3 sequence (DNA): TGTGCCAGCAGCCTTGACAGTCCCTCCTACAATGAGCAGTTCTTC.

The chain couples TRBV7-8 to TRBJ2-1; D is uncertain. Germline lookup yields CDR1 SGHVS and CDR2 FQNEAQ. The CDR3 runs to 16 residues. The ends were cut back, 2 bases at V and 7 bases at J, with 18 bases in the middle. This chain's CDR3 is CASSLRRSLDRNEQFF. The DNA of the CDR3 is TGTGCCAGCAGCTTACGTAGATCGCTAGATAGGAATGAGCAGTTCTTC. Filled out from reference TRBV7-8 and TRBJ2-1, the complete variable domain reads GAGVSQSPRYKVAKRGQDVALRCDPISGHVSLFWYQQALGQGPEFLTYFQNEAQLDKSGLPSDRFFAERPEGSVSTLKIQRTQQEDSAVYLCASSLRRSLDRNEQFFGPGTRLTVL.